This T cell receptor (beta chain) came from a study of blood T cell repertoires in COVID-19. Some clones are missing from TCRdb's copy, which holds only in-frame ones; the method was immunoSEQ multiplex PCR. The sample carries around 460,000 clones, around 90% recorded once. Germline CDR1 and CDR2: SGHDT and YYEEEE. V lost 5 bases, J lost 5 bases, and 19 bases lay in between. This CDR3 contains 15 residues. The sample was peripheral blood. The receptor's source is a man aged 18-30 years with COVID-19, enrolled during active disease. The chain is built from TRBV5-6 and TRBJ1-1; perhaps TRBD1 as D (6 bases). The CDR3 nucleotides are TGTGCCAGCAGGCGCCGACAGGTAAGGGGAACTGAAGCTTTCTTT. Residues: CASRRRQVRGTEAFF.